This T cell receptor (beta chain) derives from a study of early T cells in non-severe SARS-CoV-2 infection. Each cDNA molecule carried a unique molecular identifier. TCRdb called the 5' RACE reads again in MiXCR, with one record for every CDR3 protein. The table includes 100,000 or so distinct CDR3 sequences, roughly 14% detected once. Many counts were recorded for this clonotype. Germline-derived CDR1 and CDR2 are MNHEY and SVGEGT. Trimming cost V 2 bases and J 0 bases, with 13 bases left between them. The length of the CDR3 is 17 residues. This chain links TRBV6-2 or TRBV6-3 with TRBJ2-2; D possibly corresponds to TRBD2 (6 bases). The source material was whole blood. The sequence came from an adult who was a healthcare worker with PCR-confirmed SARS-CoV-2 infection or an uninfected control (not recorded which). CDR3 region: CASSYMPGLANTGELFF. The CDR3 DNA reads TGTGCCAGCAGTTACATGCCGGGACTGGCGAACACCGGGGAGCTGTTTTTT.